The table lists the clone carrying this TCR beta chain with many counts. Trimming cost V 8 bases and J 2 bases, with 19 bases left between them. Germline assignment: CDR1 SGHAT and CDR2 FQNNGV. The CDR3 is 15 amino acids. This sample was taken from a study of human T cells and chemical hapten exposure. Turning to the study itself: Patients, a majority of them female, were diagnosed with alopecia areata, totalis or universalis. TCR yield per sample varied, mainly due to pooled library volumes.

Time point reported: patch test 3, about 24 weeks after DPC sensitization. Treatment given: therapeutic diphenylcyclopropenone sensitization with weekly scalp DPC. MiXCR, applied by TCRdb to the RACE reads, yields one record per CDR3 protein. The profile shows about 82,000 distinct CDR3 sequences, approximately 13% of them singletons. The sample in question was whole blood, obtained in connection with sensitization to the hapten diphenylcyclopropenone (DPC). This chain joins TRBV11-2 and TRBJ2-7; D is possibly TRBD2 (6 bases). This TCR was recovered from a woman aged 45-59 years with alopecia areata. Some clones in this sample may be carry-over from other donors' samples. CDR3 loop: CASSYDTLAPYEQYF. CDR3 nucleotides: TGTGCCAGCTCCTATGACACCCTAGCGCCCTACGAGCAGTACTTC. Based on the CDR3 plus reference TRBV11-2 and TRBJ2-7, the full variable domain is EAGVAQSPRYKIIEKRQSVAFWCNPISGHATLYWYQQILGQGPKLLIQFQNNGVVDDSQLPKDRFSAERLKGVDSTLKIQPAKLEDSAVYLCASSYDTLAPYEQYFGPGTRLTVT.